The clone carrying this T cell receptor (beta chain) was seen only a few times. These data belong to a study of T cells in Graves' hyperthyroidism and ophthalmopathy. The V end lost 5 bases, the J end lost 2 bases, and 10 bases lay between the germline ends. CDR3 length: 13 residues. Germline V gene lookup returns CDR1 MNHEY and CDR2 SVGEGT. Amplification of TCR beta CDR3 regions was performed using RNA transcripts as template. HTBI primers were employed in a first-round RT-PCR of the TCR CDR3. TCRdb redid the calling of the multiplex PCR reads with MiXCR, one entry per CDR3 protein. The table has approximately 600,000 distinct CDR3 sequences, roughly 15% seen once.

This receptor was identified in a woman between 40 and 50 years old with Graves' ophthalmopathy. Sequenced sample: blood. The V and J genes are TRBV6-2 or TRBV6-3 and TRBJ2-7, with D perhaps assigned TRBD1 or TRBD2 (5 bases each). CDR3 DNA: TGTGCCAGCAGTGGGACCCTCACCTACGAGCAGTACTTC. Encoded protein: CASSGTLTYEQYF.